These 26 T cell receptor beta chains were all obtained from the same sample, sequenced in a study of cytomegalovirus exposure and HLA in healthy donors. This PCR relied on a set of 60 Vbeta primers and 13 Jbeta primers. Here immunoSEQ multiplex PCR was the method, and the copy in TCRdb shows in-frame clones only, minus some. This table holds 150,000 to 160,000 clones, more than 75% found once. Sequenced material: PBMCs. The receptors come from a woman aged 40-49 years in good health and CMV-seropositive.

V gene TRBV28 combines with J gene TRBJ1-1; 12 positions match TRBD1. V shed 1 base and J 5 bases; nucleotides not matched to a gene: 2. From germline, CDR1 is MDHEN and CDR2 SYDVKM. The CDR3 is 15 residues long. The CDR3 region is CASSLSGQGATEAFF. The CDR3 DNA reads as TGTGCCAGCAGTTTATCGGGACAGGGGGCAACTGAAGCTTTCTTT.

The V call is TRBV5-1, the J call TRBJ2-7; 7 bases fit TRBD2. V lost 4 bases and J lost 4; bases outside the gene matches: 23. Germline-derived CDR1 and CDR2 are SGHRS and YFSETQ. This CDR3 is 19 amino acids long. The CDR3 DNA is TGCGCCAGCAGCCCTCTGGGAGGGCCGTCGGCGGGAGATCAATACGAGCAGTACTTC. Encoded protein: CASSPLGGPSAGDQYEQYF. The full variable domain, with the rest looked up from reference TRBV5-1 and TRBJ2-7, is KAGVTQTPRYLIKTRGQQVTLSCSPISGHRSVSWYQQTPGQGLQFLFEYFSETQRNKGNFPGRFSGRQFSNSRSEMNVSTLELGDSALYLCASSPLGGPSAGDQYEQYFGPGTRLTVT.

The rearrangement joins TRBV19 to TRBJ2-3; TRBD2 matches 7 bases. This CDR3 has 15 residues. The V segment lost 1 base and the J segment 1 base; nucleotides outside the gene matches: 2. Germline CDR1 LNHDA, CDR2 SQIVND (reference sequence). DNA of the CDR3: TGTGCCAGTAGTATAGGGCTAGCGGGCACAGATACGCAGTATTTT. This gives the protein CASSIGLAGTDTQYF.

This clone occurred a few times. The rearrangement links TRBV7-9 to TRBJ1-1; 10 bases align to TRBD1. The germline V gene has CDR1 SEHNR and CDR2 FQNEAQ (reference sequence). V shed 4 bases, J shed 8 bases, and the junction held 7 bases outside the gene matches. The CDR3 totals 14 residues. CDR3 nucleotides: TGTGCCAGCAGCTCTGAGCGACAGGGGGCGGAAGCTTTCTTT. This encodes CASSSERQGAEAFF.

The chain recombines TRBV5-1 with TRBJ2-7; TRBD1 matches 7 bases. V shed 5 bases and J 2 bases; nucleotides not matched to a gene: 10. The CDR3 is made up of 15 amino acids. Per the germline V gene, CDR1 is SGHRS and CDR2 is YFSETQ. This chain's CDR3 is CASREWDSTTYEQYF. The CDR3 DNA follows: TGCGCCAGCAGGGAGTGGGACAGCACCACCTACGAGCAGTACTTC.

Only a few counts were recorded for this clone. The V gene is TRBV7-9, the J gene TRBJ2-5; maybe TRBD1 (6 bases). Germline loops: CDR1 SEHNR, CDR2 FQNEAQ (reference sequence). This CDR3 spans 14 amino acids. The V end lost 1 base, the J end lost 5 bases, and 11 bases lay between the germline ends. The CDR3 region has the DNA TGTGCCAGCAGCTTAGTGCAGGGGTTGGAGACCCAGTACTTC. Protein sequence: CASSLVQGLETQYF. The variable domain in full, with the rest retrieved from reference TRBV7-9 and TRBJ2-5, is DTGVSQNPRHKITKRGQNVTFRCDPISEHNRLYWYRQTLGQGPEFLTYFQNEAQLEKSRLLSDRFSAERPKGSFSTLEIQRTEQGDSAMYLCASSLVQGLETQYFGPGTRLLVL.

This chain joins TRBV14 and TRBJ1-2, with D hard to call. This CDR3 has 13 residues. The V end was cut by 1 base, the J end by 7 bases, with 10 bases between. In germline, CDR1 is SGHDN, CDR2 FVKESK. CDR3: CASSQVRYFGYTF. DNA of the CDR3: TGTGCCAGCAGCCAAGTTCGGTATTTTGGCTACACCTTC.

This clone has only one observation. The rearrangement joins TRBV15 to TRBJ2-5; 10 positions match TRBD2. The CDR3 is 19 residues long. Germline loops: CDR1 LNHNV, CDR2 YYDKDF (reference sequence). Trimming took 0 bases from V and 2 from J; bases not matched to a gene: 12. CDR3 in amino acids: CATSRDRLAGAGVQETQYF. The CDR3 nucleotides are TGTGCCACCAGCAGAGATCGCCTAGCGGGAGCGGGTGTGCAAGAGACCCAGTACTTC.

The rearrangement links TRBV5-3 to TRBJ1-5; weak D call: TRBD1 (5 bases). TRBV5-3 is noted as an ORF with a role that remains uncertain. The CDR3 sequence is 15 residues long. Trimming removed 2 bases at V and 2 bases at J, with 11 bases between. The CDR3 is CARSFGQGCNQPQHF. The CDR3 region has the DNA TGTGCCAGAAGCTTCGGGCAGGGTTGCAATCAGCCCCAGCATTTT.

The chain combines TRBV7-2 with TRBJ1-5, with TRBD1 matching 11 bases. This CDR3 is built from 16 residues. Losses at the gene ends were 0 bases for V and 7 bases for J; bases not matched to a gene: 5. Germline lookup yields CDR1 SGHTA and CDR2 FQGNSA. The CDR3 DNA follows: TGTGCCAGCAGCTTAGCTGGGACAGGGGGTAACCAGCCCCAGCATTTT. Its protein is CASSLAGTGGNQPQHF.

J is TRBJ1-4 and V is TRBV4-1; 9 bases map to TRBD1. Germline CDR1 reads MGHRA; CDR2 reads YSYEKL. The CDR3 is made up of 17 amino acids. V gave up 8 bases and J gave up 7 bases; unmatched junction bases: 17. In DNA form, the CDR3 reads TGCGCCAGCTCCCCGGGACAGGGTGTGGGGGTCGGTGAAAAACTGTTTTTT. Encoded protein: CASSPGQGVGVGEKLFF.

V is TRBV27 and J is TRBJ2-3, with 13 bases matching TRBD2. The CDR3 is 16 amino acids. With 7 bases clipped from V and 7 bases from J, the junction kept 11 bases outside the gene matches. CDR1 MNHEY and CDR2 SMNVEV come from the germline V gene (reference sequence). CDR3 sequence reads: CASTETGTSGINTQYF. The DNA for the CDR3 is TGTGCCAGCACGGAAACCGGGACTAGCGGGATTAATACGCAGTATTTT.

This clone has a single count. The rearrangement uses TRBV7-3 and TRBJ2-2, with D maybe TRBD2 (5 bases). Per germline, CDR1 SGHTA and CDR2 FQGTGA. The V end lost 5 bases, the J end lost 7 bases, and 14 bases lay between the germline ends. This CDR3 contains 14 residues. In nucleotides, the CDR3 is TGTGCCAGCAGCCATACTAGTTACGGCGGGGAGCTGTTTTTT. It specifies CASSHTSYGGELFF. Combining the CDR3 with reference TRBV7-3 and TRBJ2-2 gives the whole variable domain GAGVSQTPSNKVTEKGKYVELRCDPISGHTALYWYRQSLGQGPEFLIYFQGTGAADDSGLPNDRFFAVRPEGSVSTLKIQRTERGDSAVYLCASSHTSYGGELFFGEGSRLTVL.

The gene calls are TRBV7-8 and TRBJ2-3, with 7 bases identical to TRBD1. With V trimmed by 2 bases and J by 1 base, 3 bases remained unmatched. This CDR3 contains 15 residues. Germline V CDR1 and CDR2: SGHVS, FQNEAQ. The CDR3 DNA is TGTGCCAGCAGCTTAACCGGGACAGGCACAGATACGCAGTATTTT. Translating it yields CASSLTGTGTDTQYF.

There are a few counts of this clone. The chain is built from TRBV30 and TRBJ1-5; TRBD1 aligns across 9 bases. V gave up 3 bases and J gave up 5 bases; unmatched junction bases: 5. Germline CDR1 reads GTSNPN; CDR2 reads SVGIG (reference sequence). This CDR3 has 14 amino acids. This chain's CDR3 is CAWRTGGLDQPQHF. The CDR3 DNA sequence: TGTGCCTGGAGGACAGGGGGGTTGGATCAGCCCCAGCATTTT.

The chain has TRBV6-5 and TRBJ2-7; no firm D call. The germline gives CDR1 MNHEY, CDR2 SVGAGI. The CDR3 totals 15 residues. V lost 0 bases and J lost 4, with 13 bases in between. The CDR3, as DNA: TGTGCCAGCAGTTACTCCTCGCCGAGCCCTTACGAGCAGTACTTC. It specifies CASSYSSPSPYEQYF.

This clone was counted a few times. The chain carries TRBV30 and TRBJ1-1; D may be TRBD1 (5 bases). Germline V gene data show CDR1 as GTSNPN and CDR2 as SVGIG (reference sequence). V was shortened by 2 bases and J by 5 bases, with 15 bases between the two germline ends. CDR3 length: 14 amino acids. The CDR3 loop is CAWSTQGRGTEAFF. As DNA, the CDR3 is TGTGCCTGGAGTACGCAGGGACGGGGGACTGAAGCTTTCTTT. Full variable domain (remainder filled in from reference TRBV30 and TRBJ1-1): SQTIHQWPATLVQPVGSPLSLECTVEGTSNPNLYWYRQAAGRGLQLLFYSVGIGQISSEVPQNLSASRPQDRQFILSSKKLLLSDSGFYLCAWSTQGRGTEAFFGQGTRLTVV.

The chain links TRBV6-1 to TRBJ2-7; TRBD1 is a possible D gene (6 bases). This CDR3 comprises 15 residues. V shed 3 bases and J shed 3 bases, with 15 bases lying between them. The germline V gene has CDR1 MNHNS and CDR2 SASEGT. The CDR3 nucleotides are TGTGCCAGCAGTGAGGCAGGGGTCCTCCTCTACGAGCAGTACTTC. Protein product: CASSEAGVLLYEQYF.

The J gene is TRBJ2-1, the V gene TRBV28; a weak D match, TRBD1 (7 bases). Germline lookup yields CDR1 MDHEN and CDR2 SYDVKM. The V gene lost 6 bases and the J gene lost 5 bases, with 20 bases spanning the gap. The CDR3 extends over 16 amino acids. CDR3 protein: CASSPLQGGLNNEQFF. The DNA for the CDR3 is TGTGCCAGCAGCCCCCTTCAGGGGGGATTGAACAATGAGCAGTTCTTC.

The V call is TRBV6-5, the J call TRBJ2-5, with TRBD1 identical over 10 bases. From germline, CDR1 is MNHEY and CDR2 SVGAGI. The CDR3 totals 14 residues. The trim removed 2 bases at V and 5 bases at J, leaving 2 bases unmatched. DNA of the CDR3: TGTGCCAGCAGTTACGCGGGACAGGGGGAGACCCAGTACTTC. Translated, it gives CASSYAGQGETQYF.

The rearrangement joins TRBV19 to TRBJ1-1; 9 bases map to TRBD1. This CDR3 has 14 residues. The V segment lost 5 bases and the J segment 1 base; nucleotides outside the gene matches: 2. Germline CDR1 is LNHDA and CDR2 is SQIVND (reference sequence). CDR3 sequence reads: CASSSQGANTEAFF. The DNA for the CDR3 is TGTGCCAGTAGTTCACAGGGGGCGAACACTGAAGCTTTCTTT.

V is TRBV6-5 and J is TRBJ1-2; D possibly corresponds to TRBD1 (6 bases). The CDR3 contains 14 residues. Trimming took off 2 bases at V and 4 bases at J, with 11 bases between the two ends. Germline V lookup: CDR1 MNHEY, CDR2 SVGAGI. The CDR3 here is CASSYKQGSYGYTF. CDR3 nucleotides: TGTGCCAGCAGTTACAAACAGGGTTCCTATGGCTACACCTTC.

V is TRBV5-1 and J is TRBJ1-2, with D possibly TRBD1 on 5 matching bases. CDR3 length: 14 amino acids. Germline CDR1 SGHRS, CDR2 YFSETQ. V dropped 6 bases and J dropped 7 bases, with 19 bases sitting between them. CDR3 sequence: CASNPRGSDSGYTF. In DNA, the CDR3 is TGCGCCAGCAACCCGCGGGGGAGTGATAGTGGCTACACCTTC.

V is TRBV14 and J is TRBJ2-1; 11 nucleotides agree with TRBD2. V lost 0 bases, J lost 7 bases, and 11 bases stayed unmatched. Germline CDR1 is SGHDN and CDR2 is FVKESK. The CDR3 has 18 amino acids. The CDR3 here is CASSQDIFSGRAGNEQFF. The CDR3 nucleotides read TGTGCCAGCAGCCAAGATATTTTTAGCGGGAGGGCCGGGAATGAGCAGTTCTTC.

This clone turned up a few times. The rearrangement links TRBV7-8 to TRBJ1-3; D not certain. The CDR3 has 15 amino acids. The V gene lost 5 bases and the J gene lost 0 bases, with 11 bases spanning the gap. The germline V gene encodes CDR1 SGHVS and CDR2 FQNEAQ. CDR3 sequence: CASSLSTYSGNTIYF. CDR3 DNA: TGTGCCAGCAGCCTATCCACCTACTCTGGAAACACCATATATTTT.

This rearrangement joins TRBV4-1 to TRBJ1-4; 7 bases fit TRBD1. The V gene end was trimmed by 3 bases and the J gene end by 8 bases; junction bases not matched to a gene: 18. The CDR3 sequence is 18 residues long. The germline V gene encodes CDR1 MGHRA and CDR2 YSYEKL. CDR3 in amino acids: CASSHATGTSQGAEKLFF. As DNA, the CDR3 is TGCGCCAGCAGCCATGCGACAGGGACGTCGCAAGGGGCAGAAAAACTGTTTTTT.